This T cell receptor (beta chain) was sequenced during a study of metastatic and nonmetastatic thyroid tumors. Turning to the study itself: Samples came from malignant and benign thyroid patients, and repertoires were compared across blood and tumor or nodule tissue.

Notes on the study in general: It was reported that TCR beta diversity was significantly higher in malignant thyroid tumors than benign nodules, in blood and tumor.

In the original processing: Clinicopathological groups of papillary thyroid cancer showed CDR3 differences that were used to build a distant-metastasis classifier. TCRdb re-processed the PCR reads through MiXCR. The V and J calls here are based on TCRdb, not the publication. The sample lists approximately 16,000 clones; approximately 12% were seen once. No patient received treatment before thyroid surgery. The V segment lost 5 bases and the J segment 4 bases; nucleotides outside the gene matches: 5. This CDR3 spans 15 amino acids. The germline CDR1 and CDR2 sequences are MNHNS and SASEGT. This clone was counted at least ten times. The antigen remains unidentified.

This sequence originates from a female donor with papillary thyroid cancer or a benign thyroid nodule (not recorded which). Some clones in this sample may be carry-over from other donors' samples. The J gene is TRBJ2-6, the V gene TRBV6-1, with TRBD1 matching 7 bases. Sequencing input: tumor tissue. The CDR3 here is CASSHDRAGANVLTF. The CDR3 DNA is TGTGCCAGCAGTCATGACAGGGCCGGGGCCAACGTCCTGACTTTC.